Below are 18 T cell receptor beta chains sequenced from a single sample in a study of T cell responses to AZD1222 COVID-19 vaccine. The assay was immunoSEQ multiplex PCR, and TCRdb's table has in-frame clones only and misses some. The sample shows approximately 130,000 clones, roughly 87% of them seen only once. The specimen was peripheral blood, collected 28 days after the second AZD1222 dose. All receptors come from an adult who received the AZD1222 COVID-19 vaccine.

This clone was seen a few times. This sequence joins TRBV5-8 and TRBJ2-7, with D unclear. Germline V CDR1 and CDR2: SGHTS, YDEGEE. The CDR3 is 14 amino acids. With 3 bases removed from V and 0 bases from J, the gap between germline ends came to 10 bases. CDR3 region: CASSYHTLSYEQYF. CDR3 DNA sequence: TGTGCCAGCAGCTACCATACACTCTCCTACGAGCAGTACTTC.

Notes on this clone: Relative to the germline gene, one junction end is altered; a read error may explain this. For the CDR3, the DNA is TGCGCCAGCAGCTTGGTCCCCAACCCAAACAATGAAGCTTTCTTT. It encodes CASSLVPNPNNEAFF. The chain combines TRBV5-1 with TRBJ1-1; D is unclear. Germline V lookup: CDR1 SGHRS, CDR2 YFSETQ. The CDR3 runs to 15 residues.

The chain uses TRBV7-9 and TRBJ2-7; 7 positions match TRBD2. Trimming cost V 1 base and J 3 bases; bases outside gene matches: 3. The CDR3 consists of 14 residues. The germline gives CDR1 SEHNR, CDR2 FQNEAQ (reference sequence). The CDR3 sequence: CASSLGLAVYEQYF. The CDR3 DNA reads as TGTGCCAGCAGCTTAGGCCTAGCGGTCTACGAGCAGTACTTC.

The genes are TRBV4-1 and TRBJ2-1; 9 nucleotides line up with TRBD2. There are 17 residues in the CDR3. With 1 base clipped from V and 6 bases from J, the junction kept 10 bases outside the gene matches. The V gene's germline CDR1 is MGHRA and CDR2 YSYEKL. This CDR3 reads CASSQGPLLAGFNEQFF. CDR3 DNA sequence: TGCGCCAGCAGCCAAGGCCCTCTCCTAGCGGGGTTCAATGAGCAGTTCTTC.

This clone was found a few times. The chain links TRBV2 to TRBJ1-1, with D perhaps TRBD1 (5 bases). This CDR3 region has 13 residues. Germline V gene lookup returns CDR1 SNHLY and CDR2 FYNNEI. Trimming removed 8 bases from V and 0 bases from J, with 10 bases in between. This CDR3 is CASQLQVNTEAFF. CDR3 nucleotide sequence: TGTGCCAGCCAGCTACAGGTGAACACTGAAGCTTTCTTT. The full variable domain, its missing parts supplied by reference TRBV2 and TRBJ1-1, is EPEVTQTPSHQVTQMGQEVILRCVPISNHLYFYWYRQILGQKVEFLVSFYNNEISEKSEIFDDQFSVERPDGSNFTLKIRSTKLEDSAMYFCASQLQVNTEAFFGQGTRLTVV.

For the CDR3, the DNA is TGTGCCAGCAGGAGGGAAGGGGGCCTTTTGAACTATGGCTACACCTTC. This gives the protein CASRREGGLLNYGYTF. The chain has TRBV27 and TRBJ1-2, with 7 bases that match TRBD1. CDR3 length: 16 residues. Germline trimming cut 6 bases from V and 2 bases from J; bases unmatched to any gene: 12. Germline values: CDR1 MNHEY, CDR2 SMNVEV (reference sequence).

The chain joins TRBV7-3 to TRBJ2-2; D gene uncertain. The CDR3 runs 14 residues. V was pared by 5 bases and J by 1 base, with 8 bases between. CDR1 is SGHTA and CDR2 is FQGTGA in the germline V gene. The chain's CDR3 is CASSPEMNTGELFF. Written as DNA, the CDR3 is TGTGCCAGCAGCCCCGAGATGAACACCGGGGAGCTGTTTTTT. Drawing the rest from reference TRBV7-3 and TRBJ2-2, the complete variable domain is GAGVSQTPSNKVTEKGKYVELRCDPISGHTALYWYRQSLGQGPEFLIYFQGTGAADDSGLPNDRFFAVRPEGSVSTLKIQRTERGDSAVYLCASSPEMNTGELFFGEGSRLTVL.

This clone has just one count. Other nucleotide sequences in the sample specify the same CDR3. This chain joins TRBV3-1 (or the pseudogene TRBV3-2) and TRBJ1-3; 10 positions match TRBD1. Germline CDR1 LGHDT, CDR2 YNNKEL (reference sequence). There are 14 residues in the CDR3. V trimming: 5 bases; J trimming: 4 bases; junction bases outside the gene matches: 2. CDR3 nucleotide sequence: TGTGCCAGCAGCAGACAGGGGGCGGGAAACACCATATATTTT. Translating it yields CASSRQGAGNTIYF.

The chain uses TRBV4-2 and TRBJ1-3; a possible D gene is TRBD1 (5 bases). Germline values: CDR1 LGHNA, CDR2 YNFKEQ. V was cut by 4 bases and J by 0 bases, with 10 bases left in between. CDR3 size: 15 residues. The CDR3 nucleotides read TGTGCCAGCAGCCCGGGGACGCACTCTGGAAACACCATATATTTT. Translating it yields CASSPGTHSGNTIYF.

V gene TRBV19 combines with J gene TRBJ1-5, with TRBD1 matching over 10 bases. The V gene's germline CDR1 is LNHDA and CDR2 SQIVND (reference sequence). J lost 5 bases, V lost 5 bases, and 18 bases had no gene match. The CDR3 consists of 19 residues. Written as DNA, the CDR3 is TGTGCCAGTAGTCCCCCCGGACAGGGGGTAATCGGTAGGCATCAGCCCCAGCATTTT. Protein sequence: CASSPPGQGVIGRHQPQHF.

This chain uses TRBV7-6 with TRBJ2-5; no reliable D call. The CDR3 covers 15 residues. In germline, CDR1 is SGHVS, CDR2 FNYEAQ. With 2 bases removed from V and 1 base from J, the gap between germline ends came to 11 bases. The CDR3 reads CASSLNPQSQETQYF. For the CDR3, the DNA is TGTGCCAGCAGCTTAAACCCCCAGAGCCAAGAGACCCAGTACTTC.

The V gene is TRBV3-1 (or the pseudogene TRBV3-2), the J gene TRBJ2-3; the match to TRBD1 covers 8 bases. The CDR3 contains 15 residues. The trim removed 1 base at V and 6 bases at J, leaving 6 bases unmatched. Germline loops: CDR1 LGHDT, CDR2 YNNKEL (reference sequence). CDR3 in amino acids: CASSQGQGSWDTQYF. The CDR3 coding sequence is TGTGCCAGCAGCCAAGGACAGGGGTCATGGGATACGCAGTATTTT.

The rearrangement uses TRBV4-1 and TRBJ2-3, with D perhaps assigned TRBD1 or TRBD2 (6 bases each). V lost 1 base and J lost 6, with 14 bases in between. This CDR3 spans 15 amino acids. Germline lookup yields CDR1 MGHRA and CDR2 YSYEKL. For the CDR3, the DNA is TGCGCCAGCAGCCAAGGTCCCGGGGGCGTTGATACGCAGTATTTT. Its translation is CASSQGPGGVDTQYF.

The chain recombines TRBV30 with TRBJ1-6; D is possibly TRBD1 (5 bases). Germline V gene data show CDR1 as GTSNPN and CDR2 as SVGIG (reference sequence). The CDR3 loop spans 16 amino acids. Trimming took 2 bases from V and 4 from J, leaving 15 bases between them. CDR3 loop: CAWSPTGTVYNSPLHF. DNA for the CDR3: TGTGCCTGGAGTCCCACCGGGACTGTGTATAATTCACCCCTCCACTTT.

This clone was observed a handful of times. The gene calls are TRBV30 and TRBJ2-7; 7 nucleotides align to TRBD2. The germline V gene encodes CDR1 GTSNPN and CDR2 SVGIG (reference sequence). This CDR3 comprises 11 residues. V trimming: 0 bases; J trimming: 9 bases; junction bases outside the gene matches: 2. The CDR3 region has the DNA TGTGCCTGGAGTGTACGGGGGGTGCAGTACTTC. Translating gives CAWSVRGVQYF.

The chain recombines TRBV3-1 (or the pseudogene TRBV3-2) with TRBJ2-5; 7 bases line up with TRBD2. This CDR3 has 13 residues. Germline V gene lookup returns CDR1 LGHDT and CDR2 YNNKEL (reference sequence). V lost 4 bases and J lost 4; bases outside the gene matches: 3. This CDR3 reads CASSRWEGETQYF. The CDR3 DNA sequence: TGTGCCAGCAGCCGGTGGGAGGGAGAGACCCAGTACTTC.

V and J are TRBV6-2 or TRBV6-3 and TRBJ1-2; a possible D gene is TRBD1 (6 bases). Germline CDR1 is MNHEY and CDR2 is SVGEGT. This CDR3 has 16 residues. V was clipped by 6 bases and J by 4 bases, with 21 bases between them. The CDR3 is CASSDGLGARSYGYTF. The DNA for the CDR3 is TGTGCCAGCAGCGACGGTTTGGGGGCGCGAAGCTATGGCTACACCTTC.

V is TRBV18 and J is TRBJ2-5; D gene ambiguous. Germline V CDR1 and CDR2: KGHSH, LQKENI. This CDR3 region has 14 residues. V dropped 0 bases and J dropped 3 bases, with 8 bases sitting between them. The CDR3 bases are TGTGCCAGCTCACCACCGGTCATCGAAGAGACCCAGTACTTC. Translated: CASSPPVIEETQYF. Variable domain in full (rest from reference TRBV18 and TRBJ2-5): NAGVMQNPRHLVRRRGQEARLRCSPMKGHSHVYWYRQLPEEGLKFMVYLQKENIIDESGMPKERFSAEFPKEGPSILRIQQVVRGDSAAYFCASSPPVIEETQYFGPGTRLLVL.